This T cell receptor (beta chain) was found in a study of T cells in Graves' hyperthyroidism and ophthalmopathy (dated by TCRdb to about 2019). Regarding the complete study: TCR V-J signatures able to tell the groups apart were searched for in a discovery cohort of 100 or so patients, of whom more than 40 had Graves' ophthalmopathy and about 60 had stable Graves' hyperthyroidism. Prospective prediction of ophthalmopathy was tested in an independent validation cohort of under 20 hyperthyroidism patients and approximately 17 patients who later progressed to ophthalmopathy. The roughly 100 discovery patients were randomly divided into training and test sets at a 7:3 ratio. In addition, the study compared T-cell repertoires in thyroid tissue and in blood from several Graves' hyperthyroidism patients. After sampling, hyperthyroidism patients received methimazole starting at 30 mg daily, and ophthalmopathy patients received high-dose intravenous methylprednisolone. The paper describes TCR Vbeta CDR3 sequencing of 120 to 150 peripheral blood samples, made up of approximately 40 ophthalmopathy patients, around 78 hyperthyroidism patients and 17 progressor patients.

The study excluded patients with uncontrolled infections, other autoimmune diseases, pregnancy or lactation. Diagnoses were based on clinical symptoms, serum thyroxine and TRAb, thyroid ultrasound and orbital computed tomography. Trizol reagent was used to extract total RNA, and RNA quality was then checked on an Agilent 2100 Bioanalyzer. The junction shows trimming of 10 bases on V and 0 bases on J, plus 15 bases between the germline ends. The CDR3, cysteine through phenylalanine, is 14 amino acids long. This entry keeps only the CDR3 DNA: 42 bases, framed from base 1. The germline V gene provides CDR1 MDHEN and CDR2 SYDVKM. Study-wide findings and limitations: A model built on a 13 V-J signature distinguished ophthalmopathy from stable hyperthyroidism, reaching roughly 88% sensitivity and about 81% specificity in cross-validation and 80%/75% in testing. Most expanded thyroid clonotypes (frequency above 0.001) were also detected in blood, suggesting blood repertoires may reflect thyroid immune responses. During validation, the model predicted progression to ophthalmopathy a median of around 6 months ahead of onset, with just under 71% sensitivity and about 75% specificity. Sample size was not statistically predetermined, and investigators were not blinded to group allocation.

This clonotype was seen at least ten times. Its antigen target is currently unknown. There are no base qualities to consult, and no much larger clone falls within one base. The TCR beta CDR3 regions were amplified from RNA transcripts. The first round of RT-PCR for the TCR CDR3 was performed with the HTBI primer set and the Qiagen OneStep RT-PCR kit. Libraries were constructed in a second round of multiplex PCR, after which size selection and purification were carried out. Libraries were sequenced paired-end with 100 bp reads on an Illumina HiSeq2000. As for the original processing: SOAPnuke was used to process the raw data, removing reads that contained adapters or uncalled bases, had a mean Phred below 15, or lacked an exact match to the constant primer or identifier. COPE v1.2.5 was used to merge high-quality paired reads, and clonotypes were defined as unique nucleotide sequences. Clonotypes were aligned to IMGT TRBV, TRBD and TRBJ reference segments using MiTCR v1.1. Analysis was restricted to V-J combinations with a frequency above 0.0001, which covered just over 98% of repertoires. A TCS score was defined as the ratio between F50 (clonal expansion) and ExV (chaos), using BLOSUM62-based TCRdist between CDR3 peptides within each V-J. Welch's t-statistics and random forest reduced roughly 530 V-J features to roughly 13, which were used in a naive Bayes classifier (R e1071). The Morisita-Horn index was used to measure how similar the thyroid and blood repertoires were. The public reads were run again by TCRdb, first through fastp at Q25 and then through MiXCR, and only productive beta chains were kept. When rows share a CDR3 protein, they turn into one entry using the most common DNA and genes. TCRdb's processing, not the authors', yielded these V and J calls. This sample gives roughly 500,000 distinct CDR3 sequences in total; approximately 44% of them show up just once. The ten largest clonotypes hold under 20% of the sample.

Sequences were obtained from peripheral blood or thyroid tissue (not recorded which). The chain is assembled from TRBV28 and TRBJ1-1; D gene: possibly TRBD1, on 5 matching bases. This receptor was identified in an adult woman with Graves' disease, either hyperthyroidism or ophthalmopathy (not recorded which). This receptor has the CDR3 CAITQADMNTEAFF. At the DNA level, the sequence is TGTGCCATCACCCAGGCGGACATGAACACTGAAGCTTTCTTT.